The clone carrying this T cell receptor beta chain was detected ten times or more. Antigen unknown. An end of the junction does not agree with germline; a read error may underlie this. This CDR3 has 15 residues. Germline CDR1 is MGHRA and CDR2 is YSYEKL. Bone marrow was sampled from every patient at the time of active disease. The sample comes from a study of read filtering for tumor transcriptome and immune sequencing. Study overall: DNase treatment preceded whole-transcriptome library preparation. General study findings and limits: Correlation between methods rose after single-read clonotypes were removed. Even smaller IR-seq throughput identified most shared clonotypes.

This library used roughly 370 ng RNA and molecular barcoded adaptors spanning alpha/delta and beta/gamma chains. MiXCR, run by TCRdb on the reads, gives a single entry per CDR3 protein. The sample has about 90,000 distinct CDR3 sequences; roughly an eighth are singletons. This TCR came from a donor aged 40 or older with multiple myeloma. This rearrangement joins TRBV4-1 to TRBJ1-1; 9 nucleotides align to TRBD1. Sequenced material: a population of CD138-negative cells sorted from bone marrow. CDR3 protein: CASSQGTGMKTEAFF. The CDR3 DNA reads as TGCGCCAGCAGCCAGGGGACAGGGATGAAAACTGAAGCTTTCTTT.